The 17 T cell receptor beta chains given below trace back to one sample, sequenced in a study of T and B cells in COVID-19 patients. TRB was amplified from around 250-460 ng of blood genomic DNA. TRB rearrangements were amplified by multiplex PCR with BIOMED2 TRB-A/B primers. TCRdb reprocessed the multiplex PCR reads via MiXCR and lists one record per CDR3 protein. The sample records approximately 11,000 distinct CDR3 sequences, roughly 33% being singletons. Sequenced: blood. The receptors were sampled from a human donor with active COVID-19.

This clonotype has only a few counts. The V call is TRBV12-3 or TRBV12-4, the J call TRBJ2-3; 12 bases fit TRBD2. V lost 3 bases to trimming and J lost 3 bases; unmatched junction nucleotides: 16. CDR3 length equals 20 residues. The CDR3 DNA reads TGTGCCAGCAGTTTTAGGACTAGCGGGGTATCCAAAGAGTCAACAGATACGCAGTATTTT. It codes for CASSFRTSGVSKESTDTQYF.

The CDR3 loop is CAIRDRADTGELFF. The CDR3 nucleotides are TGTGCCATCAGGGACAGGGCGGACACCGGGGAGCTGTTTTTT. The chain employs TRBV10-3 and TRBJ2-2; 8 bases are shared with TRBD1. Trimming took 6 bases from V and 3 from J; bases not matched to a gene: 3. Looked up from germline, CDR1 is ENHRY and CDR2 is SYGVKD. The CDR3 extends over 14 amino acids.

This clonotype showed up just a few times. The chain has TRBV5-4 and TRBJ1-1; D is uncertain. V lost 3 bases to trimming and J lost 4 bases, with 16 bases between them. CDR3 length: 15 residues. Germline V gives CDR1 SGHNT, CDR2 YYREEE (reference sequence). The CDR3 region has the DNA TGTGCCAGCAGCTCGCGGGGTCTCTTGAGCACTGAAGCTTTCTTT. Translated, it gives CASSSRGLLSTEAFF.

Relative to its sample, this clonotype is medium-sized. CDR3 in DNA: TGCAGCGTTGAATTCGGGGGCAGGACCGAGCAGTACTTC. This gives the protein CSVEFGGRTEQYF. The chain combines TRBV29-1 with TRBJ2-7; D tentatively fits TRBD1 or TRBD2 (6 bases each). Germline V lookup: CDR1 SQVTM, CDR2 ANQGSEA. The CDR3 consists of 13 residues. The ends were cut back, 2 bases at V and 6 bases at J, with 14 bases in the middle.

Worth noting for this clonotype: An end of the junction differs from the germline gene, which may be a read error. The chain combines TRBV5-6 with TRBJ2-5; 9 bases align to TRBD1. This CDR3 has 15 amino acids. Germline CDR1 reads SGHDT; CDR2 reads YYEEEE. CDR3 loop: CASSLGTGSGETQYF. CDR3 nucleotides: TGCGCCAGCAGCTTGGGGACAGGGAGCGGGGAGACCCAGTACTTC.

This clonotype is medium-sized. J is TRBJ2-3 and V is TRBV29-1; D might be TRBD1 or TRBD2, each matching 5 bases. Looked up from germline, CDR1 is SQVTM and CDR2 is ANQGSEA. Trimming left V 4 bases short and J 1 base short, with 9 bases between. The CDR3 runs 13 residues. CDR3 in DNA: TGCAGCGTTGCCCGGGGCGGCACAGATACGCAGTATTTT. Residues: CSVARGGTDTQYF.

Turning to this clonotype: One base away lies a much larger clone, so this may be a sequencing read error. The gene calls are TRBV19 and TRBJ1-6; no definite D call. This CDR3 has 14 residues. Trimming shortened V by 5 bases and J by 7 bases, and 12 bases separated the two germline ends. Germline V lookup: CDR1 LNHDA, CDR2 SQIVND (reference sequence). Written as DNA, the CDR3 is TGTGCCAGTAGTGTGCAAGCGGGGAATTCACCCCTCCACTTT. Translating it yields CASSVQAGNSPLHF.

The chain has TRBV6-6 and TRBJ1-2, with D perhaps matching TRBD1 (5 bases). V lost 4 bases, J lost 7 bases, and 13 bases lay in between. CDR1 is MNHNY, CDR2 SVGAGI, per germline (reference sequence). The CDR3 length is 13 residues. The CDR3 protein is CASSSRDGAGYTF. The CDR3 nucleotides are TGTGCCAGCAGTTCCCGGGATGGGGCTGGCTACACCTTC.

This clonotype appeared once. The chain links TRBV19 to TRBJ2-7, with D unclear. Germline V lookup: CDR1 LNHDA, CDR2 SQIVND (reference sequence). Trimming shortened V by 9 bases and J by 3 bases, and 12 bases separated the two germline ends. The CDR3 covers 12 residues. The CDR3 protein is CASSRTSYEQYF. CDR3 in DNA: TGTGCCAGCAGTCGGACGAGCTACGAGCAGTACTTC.

V and J are TRBV5-1 and TRBJ2-7; TRBD1 might be the D (6 bases). CDR3 length: 16 amino acids. Per germline, CDR1 SGHRS and CDR2 YFSETQ. V lost 0 bases, J lost 4 bases, and 17 bases lay in between. The CDR3 spells CASSLGLGAGRYEQYF. CDR3 sequence (DNA): TGCGCCAGCAGCTTGGGATTGGGGGCGGGTCGGTACGAGCAGTACTTC. Together with reference TRBV5-1 and TRBJ2-7, the CDR3 gives the full variable domain: KAGVTQTPRYLIKTRGQQVTLSCSPISGHRSVSWYQQTPGQGLQFLFEYFSETQRNKGNFPGRFSGRQFSNSRSEMNVSTLELGDSALYLCASSLGLGAGRYEQYFGPGTRLTVT.

This chain links TRBV5-4 with TRBJ2-5, with D possibly called TRBD1 or TRBD2 (5 bases each). The ends were cut back, 0 bases at V and 7 bases at J, with 16 bases in the middle. The length of the CDR3 is 15 residues. Germline CDR1 reads SGHNT; CDR2 reads YYREEE (reference sequence). CDR3 bases: TGTGCCAGCAGCTTGGAAAGGGGAGTACGGGGGACCCAGTACTTC. Translating it yields CASSLERGVRGTQYF.

The J gene is TRBJ1-1, the V gene TRBV28; D remains unclear. Germline loops: CDR1 MDHEN, CDR2 SYDVKM. This CDR3 comprises 14 residues. Trimming stripped 2 bases from V and 0 bases from J, with 7 bases between. CDR3 region: CASSLGSMNTEAFF. Written as DNA, the CDR3 is TGTGCCAGCAGTTTAGGTTCAATGAACACTGAAGCTTTCTTT.

This clonotype was observed a handful of times. The V call is TRBV18, the J call TRBJ1-1, with D hard to call. CDR3 length: 14 amino acids. With 4 bases removed from V and 2 bases from J, the gap between germline ends came to 11 bases. Germline assignment: CDR1 KGHSH and CDR2 LQKENI. The DNA for the CDR3 is TGTGCCAGCTCACAAAAGGGTGACAACACTGAAGCTTTCTTT. Its translation: CASSQKGDNTEAFF.

The rearrangement links TRBV12-3 or TRBV12-4 to TRBJ2-3, with D tentatively TRBD2 (5 bases). The ends were cut back, 10 bases at V and 2 bases at J, with 13 bases in the middle. The CDR3 totals 13 residues. CDR3 sequence reads: CATNQRITDTQYF. For the CDR3, the DNA is TGTGCCACCAATCAGCGGATCACAGATACGCAGTATTTT.

This clonotype was picked up a small number of times. The chain combines TRBV6-1 with TRBJ2-6; D is undetermined. The CDR3 is 15 residues long. V gave up 8 bases and J gave up 0 bases, with 11 bases separating them. Germline loops: CDR1 MNHNS, CDR2 SASEGT. CDR3 sequence (DNA): TGTGCCAGCCATATGGGGTCCTCTGGGGCCAACGTCCTGACTTTC. It specifies CASHMGSSGANVLTF.

In this sample, this clonotype turned up a few times. The rearrangement links TRBV6-1 to TRBJ2-1; unclear D gene. V shed 0 bases and J shed 6 bases, with 9 bases lying between them. CDR1 is MNHNS and CDR2 is SASEGT in the germline V gene. The CDR3 spans 14 residues. This CDR3 reads CASSEARRINEQFF. The CDR3 DNA is TGTGCCAGCAGTGAAGCGCGGCGGATCAATGAGCAGTTCTTC.

A few counts support this clonotype. V is TRBV12-3 or TRBV12-4 and J is TRBJ2-1, with D unresolved. V lost 6 bases and J lost 10, with 13 bases in between. This CDR3 has 12 amino acids. CDR3 residues: CASRVAPGEQFF. In DNA form, the CDR3 reads TGTGCCAGCAGGGTAGCCCCAGGCGAGCAGTTCTTC.